Listed here are 2 T cell receptor beta chains from one sample, sequenced in a study of shared clonotypes between healthy human individuals. Libraries were prepared by immunoSEQ multiplex PCR; TCRdb keeps only in-frame clonotypes and omits some of them. This table has around 700,000 clones, about two thirds appearing once. The sample comprised memory CD4+ T cells sorted from blood. Noted subset: CD45RA-negative fraction. The source is a woman aged 25 to 39 in good health.

V is TRBV28 and J is TRBJ1-5; the D is unclear. The CDR3 runs to 15 residues. V gave up 3 bases and J gave up 4 bases, with 13 bases separating them. The germline gives CDR1 MDHEN, CDR2 SYDVKM. CDR3 DNA: TGTGCCAGCAGTTTGGAACGACGGCCTAATCAGCCCCAGCATTTT. It codes for CASSLERRPNQPQHF.

The CDR3 nucleotides are TGTGCCAGCGGGGAGAACTACGAGCAGTACTTC. Residues: CASGENYEQYF. The V call is TRBV25-1, the J call TRBJ2-7; D may be TRBD2 (5 bases). V was pared by 8 bases and J by 3 bases, with 8 bases between. The CDR3 contains 11 residues. CDR1 MGHDK and CDR2 SYGVNS come from the germline V gene.